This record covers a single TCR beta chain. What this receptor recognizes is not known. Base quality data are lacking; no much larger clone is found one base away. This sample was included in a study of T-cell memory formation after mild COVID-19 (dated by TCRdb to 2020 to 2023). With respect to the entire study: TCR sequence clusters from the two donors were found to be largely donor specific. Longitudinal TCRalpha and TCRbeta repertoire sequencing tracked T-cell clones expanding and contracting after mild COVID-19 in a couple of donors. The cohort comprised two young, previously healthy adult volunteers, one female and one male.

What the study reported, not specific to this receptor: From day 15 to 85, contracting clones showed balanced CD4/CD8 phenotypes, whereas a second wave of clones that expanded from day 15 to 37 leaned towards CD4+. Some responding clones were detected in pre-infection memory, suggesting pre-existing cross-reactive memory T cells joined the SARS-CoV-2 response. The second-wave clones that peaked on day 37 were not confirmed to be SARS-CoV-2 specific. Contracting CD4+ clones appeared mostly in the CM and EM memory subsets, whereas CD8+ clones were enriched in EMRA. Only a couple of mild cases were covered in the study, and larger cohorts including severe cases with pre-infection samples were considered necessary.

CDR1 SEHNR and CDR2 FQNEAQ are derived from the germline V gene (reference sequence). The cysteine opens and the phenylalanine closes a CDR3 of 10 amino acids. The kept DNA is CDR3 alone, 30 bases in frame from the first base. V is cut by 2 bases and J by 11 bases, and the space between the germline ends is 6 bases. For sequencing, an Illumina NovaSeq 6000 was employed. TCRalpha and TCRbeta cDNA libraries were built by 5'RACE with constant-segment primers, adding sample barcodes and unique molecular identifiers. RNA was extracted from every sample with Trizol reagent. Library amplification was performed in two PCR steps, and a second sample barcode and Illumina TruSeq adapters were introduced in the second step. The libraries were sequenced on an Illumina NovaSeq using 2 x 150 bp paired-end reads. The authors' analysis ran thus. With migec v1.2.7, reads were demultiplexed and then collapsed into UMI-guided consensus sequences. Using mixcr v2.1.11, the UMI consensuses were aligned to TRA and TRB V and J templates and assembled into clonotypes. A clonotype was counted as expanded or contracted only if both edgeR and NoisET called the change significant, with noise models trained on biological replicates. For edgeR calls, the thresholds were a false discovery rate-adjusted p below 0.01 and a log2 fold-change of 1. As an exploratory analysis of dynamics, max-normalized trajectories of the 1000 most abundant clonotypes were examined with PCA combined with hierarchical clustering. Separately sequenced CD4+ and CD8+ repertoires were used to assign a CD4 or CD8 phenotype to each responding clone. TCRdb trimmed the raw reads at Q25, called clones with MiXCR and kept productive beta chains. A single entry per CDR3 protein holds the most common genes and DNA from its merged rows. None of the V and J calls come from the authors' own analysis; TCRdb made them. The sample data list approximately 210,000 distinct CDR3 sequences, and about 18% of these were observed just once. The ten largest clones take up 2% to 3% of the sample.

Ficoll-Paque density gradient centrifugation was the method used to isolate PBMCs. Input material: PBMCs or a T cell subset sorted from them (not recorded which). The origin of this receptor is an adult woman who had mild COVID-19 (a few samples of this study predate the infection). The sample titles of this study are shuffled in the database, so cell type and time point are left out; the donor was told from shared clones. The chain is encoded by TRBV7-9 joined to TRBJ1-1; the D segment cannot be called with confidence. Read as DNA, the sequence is TGTGCCAGCAGCTTATTTTTGGCTTTCTTT. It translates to CASSLFLAFF.